These T cell receptor beta chains were read from a single sample in a study of blood T cell repertoires in COVID-19. Profiling relied on immunoSEQ multiplex PCR, and the TCRdb table lists in-frame clones only, not all of them. The data show about 150,000 clones, approximately 83% seen once. Sequenced sample: peripheral blood. The receptors come from an older woman with COVID-19, enrolled during active disease. Each CDR3 is given without its conserved first and last residue. The order of the fields is V gene, clone size, CDR3 protein. Part of the rows lack a size; the others show once, few, many or a class for expanded clones.

TRBV3-1/TRBV3-2 | NA | ASSQYSGDYGYT
TRBV30 | NA | AWSVGRGHTEAF
TRBV19 | NA | ASTISDRDQPQH
TRBV7-8 | NA | ASSRLSGQPSTDTQY
TRBV15 | NA | ATSRGAGAHTDTQY
TRBV13 | NA | ASSPTGTYEQY
TRBV19 | NA | ASRLGQENTEAF
TRBV5-4 | NA | ASSTPTGADYEQY
TRBV19 | few | ASSISGDSNQPQH
TRBV30 | NA | AWSVQRPTRVGGYEQY
TRBV6-1 | NA | ASSEEEHQPQH
TRBV5-1 | NA | ASSLGRDRSYEQY
TRBV7-9 | few | ASSPRGASGNTIY
TRBV4-2 | once | ASSQVTAGGPADTQY
TRBV4-3 | once | ASSQEGTGVYNSPLH
TRBV19 | NA | ASSIRVPNTEAF
TRBV5-1 | NA | ASSLGDLSGGPYNEQF
TRBV7-3 | NA | ASSLIVGQEAF
TRBV7-2 | NA | ASSVVGLAT
TRBV3-1/TRBV3-2 | NA | ASSGVGNTQY
TRBV11-3 | NA | ASSLKGAGGLTDTQY
TRBV19 | NA | ASSSDGGGPGNEQF
TRBV5-1 | NA | ASSLNAGLNSPLH
TRBV7-9 | NA | ASSPRQGVTYEQY
TRBV4-1 | NA | ASSPFMGDEKLF
TRBV19 | NA | ASRSGSYGYT
TRBV14 | once | ASSLALEADTQY
TRBV28 | NA | ASSTGRSEAF
TRBV6-6 | NA | ASSPSGGHISTDTQY
TRBV2 | NA | ASSAAGVFYGYT
TRBV5-4 | NA | ASSLTGTGELF
TRBV6-6 | NA | ASSAAVSSYNEQF
TRBV12-2 | NA | ASRLGAGWNTGELF
TRBV4-3 | NA | ASSQGPRTKADTQY